This T cell receptor (beta chain) stems from a study of T cells in Graves' hyperthyroidism and ophthalmopathy. General study findings and limits: In blood, most of the thyroid clonotypes expanded above 0.001 were also present.

On this clonotype: Its cognate antigen is unknown.

The CDR3 is 15 residues long. CDR1 DFQATT and CDR2 SNEGSKA come from the germline V gene (reference sequence). V shed 3 bases, J shed 6 bases, and the junction held 8 bases outside the gene matches. RNA transcripts yielded amplified TCR beta CDR3 regions. First-round RT-PCR with HTBI primers amplified the TCR CDR3 region. TCRdb passed the multiplex PCR reads through MiXCR, listing each CDR3 protein once. The repertoire holds about 660,000 distinct CDR3 sequences, about 45% seen once, with less than 9% in the top ten. The material sequenced was peripheral blood or thyroid tissue (not recorded which). The TCR sequence derives from an adult man with Graves' disease, either hyperthyroidism or ophthalmopathy (not recorded which). The chain combines TRBV20-1 with TRBJ2-2, with 9 bases matching TRBD2. CDR3 coding DNA: TGCAGTGCTAGTAGTAGCGGGAGTATTCCCGGGGAGCTGTTTTTT. Translation: CSASSSGSIPGELFF.